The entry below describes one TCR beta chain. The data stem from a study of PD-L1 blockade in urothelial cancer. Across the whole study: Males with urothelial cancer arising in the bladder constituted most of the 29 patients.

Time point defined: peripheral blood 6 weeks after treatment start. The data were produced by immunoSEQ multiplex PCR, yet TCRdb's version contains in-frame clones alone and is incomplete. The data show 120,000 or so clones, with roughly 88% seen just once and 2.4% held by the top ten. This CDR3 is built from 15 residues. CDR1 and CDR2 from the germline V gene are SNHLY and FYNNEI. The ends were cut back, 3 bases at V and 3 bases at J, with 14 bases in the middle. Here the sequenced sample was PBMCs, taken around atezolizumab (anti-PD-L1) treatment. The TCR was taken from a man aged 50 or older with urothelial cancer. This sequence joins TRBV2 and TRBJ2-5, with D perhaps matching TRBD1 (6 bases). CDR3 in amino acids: CASSDKGRGKETQYF. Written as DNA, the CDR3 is TGTGCCAGCAGTGATAAGGGCAGGGGAAAAGAGACCCAGTACTTC.